The 21 T cell receptor beta chains below come from one sample, sequenced in a study of blood T cell repertoires in COVID-19. Sequencing was performed with immunoSEQ multiplex PCR; in TCRdb, only in-frame clones are kept and a portion is missing. The table has hundreds of thousands of clones, approximately 81% seen once. The sequencing input was peripheral blood. The receptors shown here come from a woman younger than 30 with acute or convalescent COVID-19.

The chain is built from TRBV11-2 and TRBJ1-1; the match to TRBD1 covers 7 bases. This CDR3 region has 14 residues. V shed 3 bases, J shed 4 bases, and the junction held 5 bases outside the gene matches. In germline, CDR1 is SGHAT, CDR2 FQNNGV. The CDR3 here is CASSFTRGITEAFF. CDR3 DNA: TGTGCCAGCAGCTTCACCAGGGGGATCACTGAAGCTTTCTTT. The entire variable domain, with the rest obtained from reference TRBV11-2 and TRBJ1-1, is as follows: EAGVAQSPRYKIIEKRQSVAFWCNPISGHATLYWYQQILGQGPKLLIQFQNNGVVDDSQLPKDRFSAERLKGVDSTLKIQPAKLEDSAVYLCASSFTRGITEAFFGQGTRLTVV.

The chain is built from TRBV5-4 and TRBJ1-3, with TRBD1 matching over 7 bases. This CDR3 contains 15 residues. The J segment lost 4 bases and the V segment lost 7 bases, leaving 11 bases of the junction unmatched. The germline CDR1 and CDR2 sequences are SGHNT and YYREEE (reference sequence). The CDR3 loop reads CASGDREWGGNTIYF. In DNA, the CDR3 is TGTGCCAGCGGAGACAGGGAGTGGGGCGGAAACACCATATATTTT.

This clone was seen once. The rearrangement links TRBV5-6 to TRBJ1-2; 11 nucleotides align to TRBD1. The V segment lost 4 bases and the J segment 5 bases; nucleotides outside the gene matches: 4. The CDR3 has 14 amino acids. Per germline, CDR1 SGHDT and CDR2 YYEEEE. DNA for the CDR3: TGTGCCAGCAGCCGAGGGACAGGGGGGTATGGCTACACCTTC. Protein sequence: CASSRGTGGYGYTF.

V and J are TRBV7-2 and TRBJ2-7, with 11 bases fitting TRBD1. The V and J ends lost 3 bases and 5 bases, in that order; junction bases with no gene match: 6. The CDR3 is 15 amino acids. CDR1 is SGHTA, CDR2 FQGNSA, per germline. Here the CDR3 DNA reads TGTGCCAGCAGCTTTAGGACAGGGGGCTCTCACGAGCAGTACTTC. This codes for CASSFRTGGSHEQYF.

V is TRBV19 and J is TRBJ1-2; D possibly corresponds to TRBD1 (6 bases). The CDR3 loop spans 15 amino acids. Germline CDR1 reads LNHDA; CDR2 reads SQIVND (reference sequence). V was trimmed by 4 bases and J by 0 bases, leaving 12 bases between them. This CDR3 is CASSTGQRTNYGYTF. The CDR3 nucleotides are TGTGCCAGTAGTACAGGACAGCGGACTAACTATGGCTACACCTTC.

Only one count was recorded for this clone. The chain employs TRBV2 and TRBJ2-5; a possible D gene is TRBD2 (6 bases). This CDR3 has 13 residues. The germline gives CDR1 SNHLY, CDR2 FYNNEI. Trimming removed 5 bases from V and 4 bases from J, with 11 bases in between. For the CDR3, the DNA is TGTGCCAGCAGTCGGGACTCCGCAGAGACCCAGTACTTC. This encodes CASSRDSAETQYF.

The table lists this clone with a few counts. The J gene is TRBJ2-3, the V gene TRBV13; TRBD2 matches at 7 bases. CDR1 is PRHDT and CDR2 is FYEKMQ in the germline V gene (reference sequence). V lost 5 bases, J lost 5 bases, and 7 bases stayed unmatched. The CDR3 has 14 residues. This CDR3 reads CASSPGGNGDTQYF. The DNA for the CDR3 is TGTGCCAGCAGCCCCGGGGGGAACGGAGATACGCAGTATTTT.

This chain joins TRBV5-1 and TRBJ1-4, with TRBD1 matching 7 bases. This CDR3 has 16 residues. Per germline, CDR1 SGHRS and CDR2 YFSETQ. The V segment lost 2 bases and the J segment 5 bases; nucleotides outside the gene matches: 9. The CDR3: CASSFRPDRVNEKLFF. CDR3 nucleotide sequence: TGCGCCAGCAGCTTTAGACCTGACAGGGTGAATGAAAAACTGTTTTTT.

The chain recombines TRBV12-5 with TRBJ1-5; unclear D gene. The CDR3 is made up of 13 amino acids. Germline CDR1 reads LGHNT; CDR2 reads FRNRAP. Trimming pared 5 bases from V and 5 bases from J, leaving 10 bases between. The CDR3 loop is CASGHTEDQPQHF. The CDR3, as DNA: TGTGCTAGTGGTCACACAGAAGATCAGCCCCAGCATTTT.

The V and J genes are TRBV12-3 or TRBV12-4 and TRBJ1-3; D gene unclear. This CDR3 has 13 residues. V lost 2 bases and J lost 1, with 3 bases in between. The CDR3 region is CASSLYSGNTIYF. In nucleotides, the CDR3 is TGTGCCAGCAGTTTATATTCTGGAAACACCATATATTTT.

The gene calls are TRBV6-5 and TRBJ2-1; weak D call: TRBD1 (6 bases). Germline assignment: CDR1 MNHEY and CDR2 SVGAGI. Trimming took 6 bases from V and 5 from J, leaving 17 bases between them. The CDR3 is 15 residues long. The CDR3 loop reads CASRPRTASNNEQFF. The CDR3 nucleotides are TGTGCCAGCAGGCCACGGACAGCTTCTAACAATGAGCAGTTCTTC.

This chain uses TRBV28 with TRBJ1-5; no firm D call. V lost 3 bases and J lost 5, with 8 bases in between. The germline gives CDR1 MDHEN, CDR2 SYDVKM. The CDR3 is made up of 13 amino acids. CDR3 sequence reads: CASSFRRDQPQHF. The DNA of the CDR3 is TGTGCCAGCAGTTTTCGTCGAGATCAGCCCCAGCATTTT.

This chain links TRBV5-5 with TRBJ1-1; D gene unclear. CDR1 and CDR2 from the germline V gene are SGHKS and YYEKEE (reference sequence). V gave up 3 bases and J gave up 1 base, with 16 bases separating them. This CDR3 is 16 amino acids long. The CDR3 sequence: CASSSRIDPANTEAFF. The CDR3 nucleotides read TGTGCCAGCAGCTCCAGGATCGACCCAGCGAACACTGAAGCTTTCTTT.

CDR3 region: CASSQGNEQHVSYEQYF. CDR3 sequence (DNA): TGTGCCAGCAGCCAAGGAAACGAACAGCATGTCTCCTACGAGCAGTACTTC. The chain recombines TRBV3-1 (or the pseudogene TRBV3-2) with TRBJ2-7; D not resolved. The CDR3 runs 17 residues. The germline CDR1 and CDR2 sequences are LGHDT and YNNKEL (reference sequence). Trimming cost V 1 base and J 0 bases, with 16 bases left between them.

The rearrangement joins TRBV27 to TRBJ2-7, with 12 bases identical to TRBD2. This CDR3 has 13 amino acids. Germline-derived CDR1 and CDR2 are MNHEY and SMNVEV (reference sequence). J lost 6 bases, V lost 8 bases, and 5 bases had no gene match. The CDR3 DNA sequence: TGTGCCAGCCGTTGGACTAGCGGGGCCGAGCAGTACTTC. It is translated as CASRWTSGAEQYF.

V gene TRBV9 combines with J gene TRBJ2-1, with TRBD1 matching 8 bases. V lost 4 bases, J lost 6 bases, and 3 bases stayed unmatched. The CDR3 spans 13 residues. Germline values: CDR1 SGDLS, CDR2 YYNGEE. The CDR3 loop is CASSLTGANEQFF. The DNA of the CDR3 is TGTGCCAGCAGCCTGACAGGGGCCAATGAGCAGTTCTTC.

The table lists this clone with a few counts. This chain links TRBV10-1 with TRBJ1-5, with D possibly matching TRBD1 (6 bases). Germline V gene data show CDR1 as WNHNN and CDR2 as SYGVQD (reference sequence). Trimming removed 5 bases from V and 7 bases from J, with 15 bases in between. The CDR3 runs to 14 residues. The CDR3 DNA follows: TGCGCCAGCAGTTACTCCAGGGGTCGACAGCCCCAGCATTTT. Amino acid sequence: CASSYSRGRQPQHF.

The CDR3 region is CASSSERRRTEAFF. The CDR3 DNA follows: TGTGCCAGCAGTAGCGAGAGAAGGCGTACTGAAGCTTTCTTT. The chain carries TRBV27 and TRBJ1-1; D remains unclear. Germline V gives CDR1 MNHEY, CDR2 SMNVEV (reference sequence). The CDR3 runs to 14 residues. V was pared by 5 bases and J by 5 bases, with 15 bases between.

This clone was seen a few times. The chain combines TRBV19 with TRBJ1-3, with no clear D. Germline CDR1 LNHDA, CDR2 SQIVND (reference sequence). The CDR3 contains 14 residues. Trimming pared 6 bases from V and 4 bases from J, leaving 13 bases between. The CDR3 bases are TGTGCCAGTAGAATGTGGACTTCAGGAAACACCATATATTTT. Encoded protein: CASRMWTSGNTIYF. Full variable domain (missing parts from reference TRBV19 and TRBJ1-3): DGGITQSPKYLFRKEGQNVTLSCEQNLNHDAMYWYRQDPGQGLRLIYYSQIVNDFQKGDIAEGYSVSREKKESFPLTVTSAQKNPTAFYLCASRMWTSGNTIYFGEGSWLTVV.

The chain has TRBV3-1 (or the pseudogene TRBV3-2) and TRBJ2-5; weak D call: TRBD1 (5 bases). Per the germline V gene, CDR1 is LGHDT and CDR2 is YNNKEL (reference sequence). The V gene lost 6 bases and the J gene lost 4 bases, with 12 bases spanning the gap. This CDR3 is built from 13 residues. Here the CDR3 DNA reads TGTGCCAGCAGTCCGTGGGGCGGAGAGACCCAGTACTTC. Translating it yields CASSPWGGETQYF.

The chain employs TRBV11-2 and TRBJ2-1; 10 nucleotides line up with TRBD2. Germline CDR1 SGHAT, CDR2 FQNNGV. Trimming at V came to 3 bases and at J to 6 bases, leaving 14 bases not matched to a gene. The CDR3 has 18 residues. The CDR3 reads CASSLRTPGTSVSNEQFF. The CDR3 DNA sequence: TGTGCCAGCAGCTTGCGGACGCCGGGGACTAGCGTCTCCAATGAGCAGTTCTTC. Supplemented by reference TRBV11-2 and TRBJ2-1, the full variable domain reads EAGVAQSPRYKIIEKRQSVAFWCNPISGHATLYWYQQILGQGPKLLIQFQNNGVVDDSQLPKDRFSAERLKGVDSTLKIQPAKLEDSAVYLCASSLRTPGTSVSNEQFFGPGTRLTVL.